The clone carrying this T cell receptor (beta chain) was recorded at least ten times. Its antigen is not known. The data were obtained in a study of T-cell memory formation after mild COVID-19. Study context: Each donor largely had its own TCR clusters.

The study's findings and limits: Clones that contracted clustered mainly in CM and EM if CD4+ and in EMRA if CD8+. Pre-infection memory already had some responding clones, implying cross-reactive memory joined. While clones contracting from day 15 to 85 were balanced between CD4 and CD8, later expanders leaned CD4+.

TCRdb reanalysed the 5' RACE reads using MiXCR and keeps one entry per CDR3 protein. The sample yields around 340,000 distinct CDR3 sequences, approximately 13% seen once. V gave up 0 bases and J gave up 5 bases, with 8 bases separating them. Looked up from germline, CDR1 is SGHRS and CDR2 is YFSETQ. This CDR3 comprises 13 residues. The sequencing input was PBMCs or a T cell subset sorted from them (not recorded which). This clonotype was sampled from a man younger than 35 who had mild COVID-19 (a few samples of this study predate the infection). Cell type and time point are not known. The chain links TRBV5-1 to TRBJ1-1; D unresolved. The CDR3 DNA follows: TGCGCCAGCAGCTTGGGAGCCCAGACTGAAGCTTTCTTT. This translates into CASSLGAQTEAFF.